Sequencing of this T cell receptor (beta chain) was carried out in a study of cytomegalovirus exposure and HLA in healthy donors (dated 2017 in TCRdb). The study in broad terms: An earlier analysis of several hundred of the donors reported 276 Gb of sequence data and around 120 million unique TCR beta sequences obtained from roughly 170 million T cells. To predict cytomegalovirus infection status, the study combined high-throughput TCR immunosequencing, statistical association of individual TCRs with disease status, and machine learning. Typing coverage differed by locus: A, B, C, DRB1 and DQB1 were typed in roughly 620-630 donors, DQA1 in about 500, DPA1 in 600 to 610, and DPB1 in around 440. Rather than using new phenotypic data, the later analysis identified candidate immune exposures from TCR beta sequences and from how often those sequences occurred across donors. The aim of the study was to test whether cataloging public T cell receptors could identify signatures of past pathogen exposure. Donor age, sex, ethnicity and CMV serostatus were compiled alongside the repertoire data. Every repertoire in the discovery cohort had been generated on one and the same sequencing platform. An earlier analysis of 587 of the donors applied high-throughput TCR beta sequencing to assess whether each TCR beta V gene segment acted as functional or pseudogenic. Among some 400 genotyped donors of the cohort, an average of approximately 250,000 unique TCR beta nucleotide sequences were sequenced per donor, around 18% of them non-productive. About 320 gigabases of sequencing data and 70 million to 100 million unique TCR sequences were included in an early release covering about 600 HLA-typed donors. Along with the roughly 700-subject first cohort, a separate validation cohort of over a hundred different subjects was used. Of the roughly 410 genotyped donors, 75% to 85% were placed in the genetic ancestry cluster associated with self-reported Caucasian donors. Because of strong linkage in the cohort, four or five DR-DQ haplotypes were treated as single units for association and clustering. The study profiled the T cell repertoires of 666 subjects by immunosequencing and related them to cytomegalovirus serostatus. Class I and class II HLA loci were covered by the typing at four-digit resolution. A later genetic analysis used genome-wide SNP genotypes for about 60% of the roughly 700 donors, treating that subset as a discovery cohort. In a later analysis, previously published TCR beta repertoires from about 640 donors were re-analyzed and high-resolution HLA genotyping was added so that TCR occurrence patterns could be studied.

V sheds 1 base and J sheds 3 bases, leaving 13 bases between their ends. In the germline V gene, CDR1 corresponds to LGHNA and CDR2 to YSLEER. Reading from cysteine to phenylalanine, the CDR3 counts 15 amino acids. CDR3 DNA only is kept here, 45 bases in frame from base 1. Worth noting for this clone: It lacks a known antigen. Base qualities are missing; no much larger clone stands one base away.

The paper as a whole reports these results and caveats: According to a later genetic analysis, donors in an Asian-associated ancestry cluster had fewer N-insertions in productive TCRs than the approximately 700-donor mean. For the cohort, immune exposure information was limited to CMV serostatus. When HLA alleles, especially DR and DQ, strongly co-occurred, TCR associations were difficult to assign to individual alleles. In both the original and validation cohorts, the classifier was reported to diagnose cytomegalovirus status with high specificity and sensitivity. The study listed around 160 TCR beta chains as associated with cytomegalovirus. Sequencing depth was assumed to be roughly uniform across donors in the presence/absence analyses, though that assumption may not hold. According to a later analysis, most CMV-associated TCR beta chains appeared to be HLA-restricted, and the HLA associations seemed to be driven largely by CMV exposure. The sequencing pipeline was judged likely to have produced a cluster of highly shared sequence variants as a technical artifact. The earlier analysis of about 600 of the donors excluded approximately 17 rarely observed V segments, including chromosome 9 orphons, because counts were too low. A further reported finding was that TCR beta sequences accurately predicted the HLA-A and HLA-B alleles for most subjects in the first cohort. In this cohort, only TCR beta chains were sequenced, and detectable features were limited by the absence of alpha or paired-chain data. HLA typing was unavailable for some donors at each locus, so association tests used only the typed subset. Some IMGT-functional V segments, including TRBV6-2 and TRBV6-3, could not be told apart with the 87-base-pair reads, so those segments were excluded. Correlated functional status among segregating V segments might be attributable to linkage disequilibrium, but an unknown experimental factor could not be ruled out. A later analysis found that HLA-associated TCR beta chains were more clonally expanded and had lower generation probabilities than equally common non-associated chains. Across donors, most TCR sequences were observed very rarely, whereas some public TCRs were present in many individuals. In a later analysis, over 15,000 TCR beta sequences were associated with specific HLA alleles at a false discovery rate of 0.05. In a later analysis, several top co-occurrence clusters were reported to appear linked to parvovirus B19, influenza, CMV and Epstein-Barr virus. An earlier analysis of approximately 570 of the donors showed that most TCR beta V segments appeared in productive rearrangements either about 87% or about 30% of the time, which broadly matched IMGT annotations. In vitro tests confirmed that a few of the cytomegalovirus-associated TCR beta chains recognize cytomegalovirus antigens. It was suggested by the authors that the approach could potentially be generalized to other disease states and immunological phenotypes. In a later analysis, the rate of TCR association differed among HLA loci, with DRB1 alleles having the most associated TCRs and HLA-C alleles having the fewest. An association between a missense DCLRE1C variant and V-gene and J-gene trimming of TCR beta chains was found in a later genetic analysis and replicated in an independent cohort.

Receptors were amplified or captured by the immunoSEQ multiplex PCR assay. The multiplex PCR relied on a mix of 60 forward primers for TCR Vbeta segments and 13 reverse primers for TCR Jbeta segments. Amplification of the CDR3 region of rearranged TCR beta genes was performed with a multiplex PCR assay on genomic DNA. Amplified TCR beta libraries were sequenced as 87-base-pair reads on the Illumina HiSeq System. In the authors' own workflow: A later analysis tallied tens of millions of unique TCR beta chains across the 666 repertoires, and around 9.9 million of those chains were shared by two or more donors. Raw reads were error-corrected and collapsed into unique sequences with a nearest-neighbor algorithm that merged closely related sequences to remove PCR and sequencing errors. To assign V, D and J gene segments, CDR3 sequences were aligned to IMGT reference sequences. For a sequence to be retained, at least a six-nucleotide match to both a V gene segment and a J gene segment was required. Rearrangements were classified as productive when the CDR3 lacked stop codons and remained in frame with V and J, and all other rearrangements were classified as non-productive. CDR3 was defined by IMGT convention, running from the second conserved V-encoded cysteine to the conserved J-encoded phenylalanine. Sequences without an unambiguous match to a single V gene segment were excluded from the earlier analysis of a few hundred of the donors. In an earlier analysis of roughly 500 of the donors, V segments were called functional above 56.7% productive rearrangements and were called segregating when the between-donor standard deviation exceeded 5%. A statistical classification framework was built to diagnose cytomegalovirus status from the catalog of TCR beta chain sequences. In a later analysis, TCR nucleotide sequences were compared against IMGT/GENE-DB human TR gene sequences so that V and J genes could be assigned. The TCRdist pipeline was used in a later analysis to assign CDR3 sequences and most-parsimonious VDJ recombination scenarios. In a later analysis, every TCR beta chain was defined by the combination of its CDR3 amino acid sequence and its V-gene family, and reads without a unique V-gene family were dropped. A later analysis removed 450 to 600 highly shared, low-generation-probability nucleotide sequences to deal with suspected cross-contamination and a sequencing artifact. In a later analysis, a clonal expansion index for each public chain was calculated from normalized within-repertoire ranks of inferred template counts. In a later analysis, generation probabilities were computed using a VDJ recombination model fitted to out-of-frame rearrangements, and the results were checked against IGoR. A later analysis scored TCR-TCR, TCR-HLA and TCR-CMV co-occurrence with hypergeometric tests, applying a repertoire-size bias correction to TCR pairs. To estimate false discovery rates, a later analysis permuted the HLA or CMV assignments 20 times. In a later analysis, co-occurring TCRs were grouped using DBSCAN, and TCRdist sequence similarity was added for clustering within HLA-allele-positive subsets. For co-occurrence clustering, repertoires with fewer than 30,000 or more than 120,000 public chains were excluded, along with about five repertoires with anomalous nucleotide sharing. TCRdb provides this immuneACCESS table in a form limited to in-frame rearrangements. Some clones are lacking; in checked studies, under half of them reflect an unresolved V gene, and why the rest are absent is not known. Clonal size and the V and J genes are those of that table, whereas D and trimming came from the DNA. Recorded for this sample are roughly 92,000 clones; 80% to 85% of them occurred a single time. Under 5.5% of the sample rests with the top ten.

The cohort comprised some 730 healthy bone marrow donors. At the time of sampling, all cohort members were nominally healthy, though unrecorded immune exposures were likely present. The donor was CMV seropositive and was included in the group of 250 to 300 seropositive cohort members. A peripheral blood sample was provided by each donor, and peripheral blood mononuclear cells were used for TCR beta sequencing. Genomic DNA was extracted from the blood cell samples with the Qiagen DNeasy Blood Extraction Kit. This TCR came from a woman aged 70-85 years in good health and CMV-seropositive. Sequencing was carried out using PBMCs. The sequence is built from TRBV4-3 and TRBJ2-7; perhaps TRBD2 is the D gene, with 6 bases matching. The sequence in DNA is TGCGCCAGCAGCCAAGCCCGTAACGGGGGCTACGAGCAGTACTTC. It encodes CASSQARNGGYEQYF.